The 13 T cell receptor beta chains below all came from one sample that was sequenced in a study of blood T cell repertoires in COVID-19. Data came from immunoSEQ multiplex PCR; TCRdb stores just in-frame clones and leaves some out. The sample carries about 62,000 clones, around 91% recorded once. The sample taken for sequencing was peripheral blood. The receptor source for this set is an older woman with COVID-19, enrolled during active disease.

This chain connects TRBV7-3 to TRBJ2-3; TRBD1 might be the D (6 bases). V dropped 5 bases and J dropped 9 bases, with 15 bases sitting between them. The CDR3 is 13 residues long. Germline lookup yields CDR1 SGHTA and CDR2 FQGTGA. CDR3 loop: CASSPGAAGTQYF. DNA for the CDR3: TGTGCCAGCAGCCCAGGGGCTGCCGGCACGCAGTATTTT.

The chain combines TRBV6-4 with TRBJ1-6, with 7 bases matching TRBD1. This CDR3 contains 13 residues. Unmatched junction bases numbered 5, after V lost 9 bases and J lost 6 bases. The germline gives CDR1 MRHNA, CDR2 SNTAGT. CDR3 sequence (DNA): TGTGCCAGTCGACAGGGCCCTAATTCACCCCTCCACTTT. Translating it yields CASRQGPNSPLHF.

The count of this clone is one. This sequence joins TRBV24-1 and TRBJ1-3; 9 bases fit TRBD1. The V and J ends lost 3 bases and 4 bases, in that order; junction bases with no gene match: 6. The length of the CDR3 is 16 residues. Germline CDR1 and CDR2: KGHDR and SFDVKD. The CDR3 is CATSDTRTGAGNTIYF. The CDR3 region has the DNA TGTGCCACCAGTGATACCCGGACAGGGGCAGGAAACACCATATATTTT.

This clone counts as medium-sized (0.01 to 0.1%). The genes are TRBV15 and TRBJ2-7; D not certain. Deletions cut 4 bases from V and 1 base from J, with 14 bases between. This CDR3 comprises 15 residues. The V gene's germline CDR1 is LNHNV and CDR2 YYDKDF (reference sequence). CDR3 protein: CATSKELTSSYEQYF. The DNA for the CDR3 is TGTGCCACCAGCAAAGAGCTGACTTCTTCCTACGAGCAGTACTTC.

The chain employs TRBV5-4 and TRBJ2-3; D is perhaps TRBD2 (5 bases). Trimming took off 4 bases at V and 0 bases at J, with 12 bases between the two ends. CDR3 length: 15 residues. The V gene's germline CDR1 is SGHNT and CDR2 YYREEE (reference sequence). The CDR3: CASSEEAESTDTQYF. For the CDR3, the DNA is TGTGCCAGCAGCGAGGAGGCAGAAAGCACAGATACGCAGTATTTT.

CDR3 sequence reads: CASSLAVRLYGYTF. DNA for the CDR3: TGTGCCAGCAGCTTGGCCGTGAGGCTCTATGGCTACACCTTC. The chain couples TRBV5-4 to TRBJ1-2; D is unresolved. CDR1 and CDR2 (germline): SGHNT, YYREEE (reference sequence). V lost 0 bases and J 4 bases, leaving 10 bases between the germline ends. The CDR3 sequence is 14 residues long.

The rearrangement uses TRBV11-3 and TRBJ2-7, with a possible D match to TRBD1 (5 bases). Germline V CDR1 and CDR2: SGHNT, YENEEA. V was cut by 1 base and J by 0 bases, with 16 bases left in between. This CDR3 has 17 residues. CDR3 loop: CASSLGQRYQSSYEQYF. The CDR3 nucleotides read TGTGCCAGCAGCTTAGGACAGCGCTATCAGAGCTCCTACGAGCAGTACTTC.

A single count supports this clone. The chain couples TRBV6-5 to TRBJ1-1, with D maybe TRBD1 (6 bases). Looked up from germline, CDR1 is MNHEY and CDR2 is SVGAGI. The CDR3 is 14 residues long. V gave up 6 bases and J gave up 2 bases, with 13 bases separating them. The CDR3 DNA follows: TGTGCCAGCAGAGGGGGGGGACATAACACTGAAGCTTTCTTT. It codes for CASRGGGHNTEAFF.

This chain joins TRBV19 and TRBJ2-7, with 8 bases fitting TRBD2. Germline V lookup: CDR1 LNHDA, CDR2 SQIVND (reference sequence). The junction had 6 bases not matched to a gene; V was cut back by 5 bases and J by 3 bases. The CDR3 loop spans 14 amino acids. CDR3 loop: CASSRGGGNYEQYF. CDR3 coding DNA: TGTGCCAGTAGTCGGGGGGGCGGTAACTACGAGCAGTACTTC.

The CDR3 DNA sequence: TGTGCCATCAGTGAGAGAGGAGGCGGCACAGATACGCAGTATTTT. Protein: CAISERGGGTDTQYF. This chain connects TRBV10-3 to TRBJ2-3; D may be TRBD2 (5 bases). This CDR3 region has 15 residues. Trimming removed 2 bases at V and 1 base at J, with 10 bases between. CDR1 ENHRY and CDR2 SYGVKD come from the germline V gene.

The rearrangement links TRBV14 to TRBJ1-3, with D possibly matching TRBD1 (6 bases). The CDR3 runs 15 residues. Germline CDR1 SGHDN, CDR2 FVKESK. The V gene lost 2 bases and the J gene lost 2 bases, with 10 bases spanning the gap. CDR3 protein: CASSQRRGPGNTIYF. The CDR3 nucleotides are TGTGCCAGCAGCCAACGCAGGGGCCCTGGAAACACCATATATTTT.

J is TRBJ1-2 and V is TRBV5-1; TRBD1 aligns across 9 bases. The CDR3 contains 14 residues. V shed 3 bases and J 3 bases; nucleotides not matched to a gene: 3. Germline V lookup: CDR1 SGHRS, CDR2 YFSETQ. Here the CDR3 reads CASSSTGGDYGYTF. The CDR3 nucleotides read TGCGCCAGCAGCTCGACAGGGGGTGACTATGGCTACACCTTC.

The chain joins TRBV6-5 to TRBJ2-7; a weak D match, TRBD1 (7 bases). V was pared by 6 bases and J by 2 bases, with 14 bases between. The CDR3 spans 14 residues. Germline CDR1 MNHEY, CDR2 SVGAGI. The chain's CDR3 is CASRPSGGPYEQYF. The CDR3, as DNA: TGTGCCAGCAGGCCGTCAGGGGGGCCCTACGAGCAGTACTTC.